The rows below give T cell receptor beta chains drawn from one sample of a study of cytomegalovirus exposure and HLA in healthy donors. Produced via immunoSEQ multiplex PCR; TCRdb's table is partial and in-frame only. Of 150,000 to 200,000 clones in the sample, about 90% are singletons; the top ten hold approximately 0.23%. Sample: PBMCs. These receptors were obtained from a girl under three years old in good health and CMV-seronegative. CDR3s leave out the opening cysteine and the closing phenylalanine or tryptophan. Clone size is stated in some rows and not others, as once, few, many or a class when expanded.

J	size	V	CDR3
TRBJ2-7	NA	TRBV27	ASKVAGAGYEQY
TRBJ2-7	NA	TRBV4-3	ASSQLAGVGSYEQY
TRBJ2-2	NA	TRBV18	ASSPTLTKTGELF
TRBJ1-4	NA	TRBV2	ASRPRDRAEKLF
TRBJ2-7	once	TRBV20-1	SARQSYEQY
TRBJ2-3	NA	TRBV13	ASSPAGTTRDTQY
TRBJ2-7	NA	TRBV21-1	ASSSQTRYEQY
TRBJ2-3	NA	TRBV27	ASSLGGDRDGANTQY
TRBJ1-2	few	TRBV25-1	ASSWADYGYT
TRBJ1-6	once	TRBV15	ATSLAGTGNSPLH
TRBJ2-1	NA	TRBV7-9	ASSLVRAPTTYNEQF
TRBJ2-5	NA	TRBV6-6	ARDPGHEYQETQY
TRBJ2-7	NA	TRBV7-2	ASSRPPTGEQY
TRBJ1-1	NA	TRBV10-2	ASSDRQGGEAF
TRBJ1-1	NA	TRBV6-5	ASSPNPGIAEAF
TRBJ2-1	NA	TRBV29-1	SVQTSGASNEQF
TRBJ2-1	NA	TRBV7-9	ASRKGTSGALGEQF
TRBJ1-1	NA	TRBV7-9	ASSLYLSGNTEAF
TRBJ1-2	NA	TRBV6-1	ASSRTGIEVGYT
TRBJ1-1	NA	TRBV13	ASSFRILTEAF
TRBJ2-3	NA	TRBV9	ASSALDLAVTQY
TRBJ2-3	NA	TRBV9	ASSAGQGADTQY
TRBJ1-1	NA	TRBV6-5	ASSYSRGVMNTEAF
TRBJ2-5	NA	TRBV21-1	ASSKGYRGPETQY
TRBJ1-1	NA	TRBV18	ASSPLPGDTEAF
TRBJ1-2	NA	TRBV6-1	ASSEPGRARIGYT
TRBJ2-5	NA	TRBV9	ASSVGGGPSETQY
TRBJ2-3	NA	TRBV5-1	ASSLFPTDTQY
TRBJ2-4	NA	TRBV23-1	ASTTGRKAKNIQY
TRBJ1-2	NA	TRBV29-1	SVEMGGGYGYT
TRBJ1-1	NA	TRBV20-1	SAPENTEAF
TRBJ1-2	NA	TRBV19	ASSIGSGSNYGYT
TRBJ2-1	NA	TRBV27	ASSFPWQF
TRBJ1-2	NA	TRBV6-1	ASFTTGDYGYT
TRBJ1-2	NA	TRBV30	AWSVLGRGRANYGYT
TRBJ2-1	NA	TRBV4-2	ASSTRLAGGPYNEQF
TRBJ2-1	NA	TRBV4-2	ASSQEVAGTSGGLGQF
TRBJ2-4	NA	TRBV10-3	AIRPENRGPDIQY
TRBJ1-5	NA	TRBV7-3	ASSLRDRGPLYSNQPQH
TRBJ2-7	NA	TRBV27	ASSRGWAGGSYEQY
TRBJ1-2	NA	TRBV29-1	SVGPWGGYGYT
TRBJ2-7	NA	TRBV19	ASSIQGIGEQY
TRBJ2-7	NA	TRBV7-2	ASSGGRDRGGGEQY
TRBJ2-7	NA	TRBV5-4	ASSFGTSGSYEQY
TRBJ2-5	NA	TRBV11-2	ASSLAEQGGETQY
TRBJ1-1	few	TRBV6-5	ASFLGVGGTEAF